Sequencing of this T cell receptor (beta chain) was carried out in a study of human T cells and chemical hapten exposure. Whole-study findings and limits: No shift was seen in TCRs above 1 in 1000 frequency with DPC sensitization.

For the library, individual cDNA molecules each received unique molecular identifiers. A single record per CDR3 protein comes from TCRdb applying MiXCR to the reads. The sample lists about 120,000 distinct CDR3 sequences; around 8.5% were seen once. Researchers extracted total RNA from unfractionated whole blood. As regards this clonotype: No antigen is known for it.

Germline CDR1 SEHNR, CDR2 FQNEAQ (reference sequence). Trimming took 3 bases from V and 7 from J; bases not matched to a gene: 3. The CDR3 has 12 amino acids. This TCR derives from a human donor in good health. Some clones in this sample may be carry-over from other donors' samples. The sample taken for sequencing was whole blood. The chain joins TRBV7-9 to TRBJ2-7, with TRBD2 matching over 7 bases. The CDR3 nucleotides are TGTGCCAGCAGCTTCCCGCGGGGGGAGCAGTACTTC. Its protein is CASSFPRGEQYF. Filled out from reference TRBV7-9 and TRBJ2-7, the complete variable domain reads DTGVSQNPRHKITKRGQNVTFRCDPISEHNRLYWYRQTLGQGPEFLTYFQNEAQLEKSRLLSDRFSAERPKGSFSTLEIQRTEQGDSAMYLCASSFPRGEQYFGPGTRLTVT.